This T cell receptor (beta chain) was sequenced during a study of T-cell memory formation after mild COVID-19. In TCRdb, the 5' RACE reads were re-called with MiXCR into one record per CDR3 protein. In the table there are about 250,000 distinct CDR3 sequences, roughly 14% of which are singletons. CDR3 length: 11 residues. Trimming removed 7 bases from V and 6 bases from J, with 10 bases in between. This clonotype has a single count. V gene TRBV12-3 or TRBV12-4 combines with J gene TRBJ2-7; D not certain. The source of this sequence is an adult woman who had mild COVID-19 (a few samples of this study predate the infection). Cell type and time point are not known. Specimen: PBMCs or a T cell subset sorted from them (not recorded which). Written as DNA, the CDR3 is TGTGCCAGCATGAGCGAACGCGAGCAGTACTTC. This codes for CASMSEREQYF.